Given below is one TCR beta chain in context. Trimming shortened V by 8 bases and J by 0 bases, and 11 bases separated the two germline ends. The length of the CDR3 is 14 residues. The germline CDR1 and CDR2 sequences are SNHLY and FYNNEI. These data belong to a study of T cell responses to AZD1222 COVID-19 vaccine. TCRdb's table, derived via immunoSEQ multiplex PCR, lists solely in-frame clones and lacks some. This sample has tens of thousands of clones, with 82% found just once. The material sequenced was peripheral blood, taken on day 0 of AZD1222 vaccination. This sequence joins TRBV2 and TRBJ2-1; D tentatively reads TRBD1 or TRBD2 (6 bases each). The source is an adult in good health. CDR3: CASGGLSSYNEQFF. DNA for the CDR3: TGTGCCAGCGGGGGGCTCAGCTCCTACAATGAGCAGTTCTTC.